This TCR beta chain is drawn from a study of T cells expressing NK-cell markers. The CDR3 spans 13 residues. The germline gives CDR1 LNHDA, CDR2 SQIVND (reference sequence). TCRdb re-called the 5' RACE reads; every CDR3 protein appears as one record, without DNA. Found here are some 450,000 distinct CDR3 sequences; the top ten clones hold under 7.5%. Sequenced sample: blood T cells: a sorted CD56 or NKG2C T cell subset, CD4+ or CD8+ T cells, or bulk PBMC T cells (not recorded which). The sequence was collected from a woman between 18 and 69 years old in good health. The J gene is TRBJ2-1, the V gene TRBV19; TCRdb proposes TRBD1, but this gene call is untestable without DNA. The CDR3 region is CASSTQGVNEQFF.